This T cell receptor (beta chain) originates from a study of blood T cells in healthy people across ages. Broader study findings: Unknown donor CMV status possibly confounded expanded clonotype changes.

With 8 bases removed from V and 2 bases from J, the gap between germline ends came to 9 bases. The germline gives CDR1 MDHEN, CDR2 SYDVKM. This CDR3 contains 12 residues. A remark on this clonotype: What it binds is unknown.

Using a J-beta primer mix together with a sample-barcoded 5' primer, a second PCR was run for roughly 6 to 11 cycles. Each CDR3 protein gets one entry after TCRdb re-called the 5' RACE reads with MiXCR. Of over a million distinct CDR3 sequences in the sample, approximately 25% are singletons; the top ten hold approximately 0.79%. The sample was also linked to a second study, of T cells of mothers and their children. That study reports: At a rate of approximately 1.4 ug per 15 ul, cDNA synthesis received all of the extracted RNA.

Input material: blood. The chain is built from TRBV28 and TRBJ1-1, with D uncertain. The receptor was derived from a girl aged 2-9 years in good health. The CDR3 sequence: CASLLPNTEAFF. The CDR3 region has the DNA TGTGCCAGCCTGCTACCAAACACTGAAGCTTTCTTT.